These 24 T cell receptor beta chains were sequenced from one sample in a study of T cells in Graves' hyperthyroidism and ophthalmopathy. Authors of the study amplified TCR beta CDR3 regions from RNA transcripts. A first-round RT-PCR of the TCR CDR3 used the HTBI primer set. MiXCR was run by TCRdb on the multiplex PCR reads, yielding one entry per CDR3 protein. The top ten hold around 8% of the sample, which has about 580,000 distinct CDR3 sequences, roughly 46% seen once. The sample was peripheral blood or thyroid tissue (not recorded which). The receptors were gathered from a woman younger than 30 with Graves' hyperthyroidism.

This clonotype has a count of ten or more. The V gene is TRBV2, the J gene TRBJ2-7; D is uncertain. This CDR3 is built from 13 residues. V gave up 6 bases and J gave up 2 bases, with 11 bases separating them. Germline loops: CDR1 SNHLY, CDR2 FYNNEI. The CDR3 here is CASSVNGAYEQYF. The CDR3 nucleotides read TGTGCCAGCAGCGTAAACGGTGCCTACGAGCAGTACTTC.

In the case of this clonotype: A clone one base away is much larger, so this may be a read error. This sequence joins TRBV11-1 and TRBJ2-7, with 8 bases lining up with TRBD1. The germline CDR1 and CDR2 sequences are SGHAT and FQDESV (reference sequence). V was clipped by 2 bases and J by 3 bases; unmatched bases: 3. This CDR3 has 14 residues. The CDR3 spells CASSLQGTGYEQYF. CDR3 nucleotides: TGTGCCAGCAGCTTACAAGGGACAGGCTACGAGCAGTACTTC.

V gene TRBV14 combines with J gene TRBJ2-7; maybe TRBD1 (5 bases). This CDR3 has 11 residues. Trimming took off 8 bases at V and 4 bases at J, with 9 bases between the two ends. CDR1 is SGHDN and CDR2 is FVKESK in the germline V gene. CDR3 sequence: CASGKGYEQYF. DNA for the CDR3: TGTGCCAGCGGGAAGGGGTACGAGCAGTACTTC. Looking up the rest from reference TRBV14 and TRBJ2-7 gives the full variable domain: EAGVTQFPSHSVIEKGQTVTLRCDPISGHDNLYWYRRVMGKEIKFLLHFVKESKQDESGMPNNRFLAERTGGTYSTLKVQPAELEDSGVYFCASGKGYEQYFGPGTRLTVT.

Notes on this clonotype: Germline and junction disagree at one end, which may indicate a read error. This rearrangement joins TRBV2 to TRBJ1-4; D is possibly TRBD1 (6 bases). The CDR3 spans 13 residues. Germline CDR1 SNHLY, CDR2 FYNNEI. Written as DNA, the CDR3 is TGTGCCATCAGTTACCGACAGGATGAAAAACTGTTTTTT. Its translation is CAISYRQDEKLFF.

This clonotype was seen only a few times. The chain employs TRBV7-3 and TRBJ2-1; D remains unclear. V was clipped by 6 bases and J by 0 bases, with 9 bases between them. CDR1 and CDR2 from the germline V gene are SGHTA and FQGTGA. This CDR3 is built from 14 residues. CDR3 DNA: TGTGCCAGCAGTCCCGTGAGCTCCTACAATGAGCAGTTCTTC. Protein product: CASSPVSSYNEQFF. Full variable domain (remainder filled in from reference TRBV7-3 and TRBJ2-1): GAGVSQTPSNKVTEKGKYVELRCDPISGHTALYWYRQSLGQGPEFLIYFQGTGAADDSGLPNDRFFAVRPEGSVSTLKIQRTERGDSAVYLCASSPVSSYNEQFFGPGTRLTVL.

This clonotype was seen only a few times. This chain links TRBV19 with TRBJ2-7, with TRBD2 identical over 13 bases. This CDR3 spans 14 amino acids. Losses at the gene ends were 5 bases for V and 12 bases for J; bases not matched to a gene: 10. The germline gives CDR1 LNHDA, CDR2 SQIVND (reference sequence). Written as DNA, the CDR3 is TGTGCCAGTAGTGAAACTAGCGGGAGGGCCCCGCGGTACTTC. This codes for CASSETSGRAPRYF.

This clonotype was seen a single time. Given the absence of the conserved phenylalanine or tryptophan at the CDR3 end, a read error is likely. No DNA is shown, since the ends of the CDR3 on it are uncertain; the CDR3 is the one TCRdb lists. The chain has TRBV5-5 and TRBJ2-7. Including both end residues, the CDR3 is 8 amino acids long. Germline V CDR1 and CDR2: SGHKS, YYEKEE (reference sequence). This chain's CDR3 is CASSLSHQ.

This clonotype was counted ten times or more. The chain uses TRBV5-1 and TRBJ1-1; tentatively, D is TRBD1 (6 bases). V was cut by 0 bases and J by 5 bases, with 11 bases left in between. This CDR3 region has 14 residues. CDR1 and CDR2 (germline): SGHRS, YFSETQ. The CDR3 reads CASSLEQGGTEAFF. The CDR3 bases are TGCGCCAGCAGCTTGGAACAGGGAGGGACTGAAGCTTTCTTT.

This clonotype was picked up a small number of times. V and J are TRBV18 and TRBJ2-7; TRBD2 matches 9 bases. This CDR3 has 15 amino acids. With 6 bases clipped from V and 2 bases from J, the junction kept 8 bases outside the gene matches. Germline values: CDR1 KGHSH, CDR2 LQKENI. CDR3 bases: TGTGCCAGCTCCCACGAGACTAGCGGAACCTACGAGCAGTACTTC. This sequence encodes CASSHETSGTYEQYF.

This clonotype has only a few counts. The rearrangement uses TRBV18 and TRBJ2-7, with 10 bases lining up with TRBD1. The CDR3 contains 15 residues. The germline gives CDR1 KGHSH, CDR2 LQKENI. V was clipped by 3 bases and J by 5 bases; unmatched bases: 7. The CDR3 DNA reads as TGTGCCAGCTCACCGTTGAGACAGGGGGCCCACGAGCAGTACTTC. Encoded protein: CASSPLRQGAHEQYF.

Comments on this clonotype: The junction departs from the called germline gene at one end, perhaps through a read error. The chain recombines TRBV7-8 with TRBJ2-7, with 12 bases identical to TRBD2. The CDR3 runs to 14 residues. Per the germline V gene, CDR1 is SGHVS and CDR2 is FQNEAQ. The CDR3 DNA follows: TGTGCCAGCAGCTTCACTAGCGGGAGGCGGGAGCGGTACTTC. Its protein is CASSFTSGRRERYF.

This clonotype appeared many times. CDR3 sequence reads: CASSQDNSRPAEQYF. CDR3 DNA sequence: TGCGCCAGCAGCCAAGATAACAGCCGGCCTGCCGAGCAGTACTTC. The genes are TRBV4-3 and TRBJ2-7; D not resolved. Germline V gene sequence: CDR1 LGHNA, CDR2 YSLEER. V lost 0 bases, J lost 6 bases, and 15 bases lay in between. The CDR3 contains 15 residues.

The rearrangement joins TRBV15 to TRBJ1-1; D possibly corresponds to TRBD1 (6 bases). This CDR3 contains 14 residues. The V end lost 3 bases, the J end lost 4 bases, and 12 bases lay between the germline ends. Germline V gene lookup returns CDR1 LNHNV and CDR2 YYDKDF (reference sequence). The chain's CDR3 is CATSSYKGVTEAFF. The CDR3 DNA follows: TGTGCCACCAGCAGTTACAAGGGGGTCACTGAAGCTTTCTTT.

This clonotype was counted only a few times. V gene TRBV28 combines with J gene TRBJ1-3, with D uncertain. Germline lookup yields CDR1 MDHEN and CDR2 SYDVKM. Trimming shortened V by 4 bases and J by 2 bases, and 9 bases separated the two germline ends. This CDR3 contains 14 residues. The CDR3 region is CASSSESTGNTIYF. The CDR3 nucleotides are TGTGCCAGCAGTTCGGAGTCCACTGGAAACACCATATATTTT.

This chain links TRBV10-3 with TRBJ2-6; D possibly uses TRBD1 or TRBD2 (6 bases each). V was trimmed by 6 bases and J by 9 bases, leaving 15 bases between them. Germline CDR1 reads ENHRY; CDR2 reads SYGVKD. The length of the CDR3 is 14 residues. The DNA of the CDR3 is TGTGCCATCAGGAAAAGGGGGGACGTCAACGTCCTGACTTTC. It codes for CAIRKRGDVNVLTF.

Worth noting for this clonotype: This may arise from a read error, as a much more abundant clone is one base away. The chain has TRBV5-6 and TRBJ2-5, with 7 bases lining up with TRBD2. V lost 5 bases and J lost 9; bases outside the gene matches: 13. CDR1 and CDR2 (germline): SGHDT, YYEEEE. The CDR3 spans 14 residues. The CDR3 protein is CASRPLSGIEAQYF. For the CDR3, the DNA is TGTGCCAGCAGGCCCCTCAGCGGGATTGAGGCCCAGTACTTC.

This clonotype was observed at least ten times. The rearrangement uses TRBV12-3 or TRBV12-4 and TRBJ2-7, with TRBD1 identical over 7 bases. The CDR3 is 12 amino acids. Germline trimming cut 6 bases from V and 3 bases from J; bases unmatched to any gene: 2. The CDR3 nucleotides read TGTGCCAGCAGCGGACAGGTCTACGAGCAGTACTTC. It translates to CASSGQVYEQYF.

This clonotype was observed many times. This chain connects TRBV20-1 to TRBJ2-2, with a weak D call TRBD2 (6 bases). Germline lookup yields CDR1 DFQATT and CDR2 SNEGSKA (reference sequence). There are 15 residues in the CDR3. V shed 2 bases and J shed 2 bases, with 12 bases lying between them. The CDR3 coding sequence is TGCAGTGCTAGAATGCGGGGAACCAACACCGGGGAGCTGTTTTTT. Translated, it gives CSARMRGTNTGELFF.

The chain joins TRBV11-2 to TRBJ2-1; maybe TRBD1 (6 bases). V was clipped by 2 bases and J by 12 bases, with 17 bases between them. CDR1 is SGHAT and CDR2 is FQNNGV in the germline V gene. This CDR3 comprises 14 residues. The CDR3 DNA is TGTGCCAGCAGCTTACTAGGACAGTCAGATACGCAGTTCTTC. It is translated as CASSLLGQSDTQFF.

The rearrangement links TRBV6-1 to TRBJ2-5; TRBD1 agrees at 12 bases. CDR1 MNHNS and CDR2 SASEGT come from the germline V gene. The CDR3 consists of 15 residues. With V trimmed by 4 bases and J by 11 bases, 11 bases remained unmatched. CDR3 nucleotide sequence: TGTGCCAGCAGTGCAGGGACAGGGGGCTTTGATGAGCAGTACTTC. Residues: CASSAGTGGFDEQYF.

This clonotype was found many times. The chain uses TRBV27 and TRBJ2-7; TRBD2 is a possible D gene (6 bases). Trimming took 4 bases from V and 3 from J, leaving 13 bases between them. CDR3 length equals 14 residues. Germline assignment: CDR1 MNHEY and CDR2 SMNVEV (reference sequence). As DNA, the CDR3 is TGTGCCAGCAGTTCCGGACGGGGAGGCTACGAGCAGTACTTC. Its protein is CASSSGRGGYEQYF.

V and J are TRBV29-1 and TRBJ1-5; maybe TRBD1 (5 bases). Trimming pared 8 bases from V and 6 bases from J, leaving 17 bases between. Germline V CDR1 and CDR2: SQVTM, ANQGSEA. The CDR3 runs to 13 residues. CDR3 in DNA: TGCAGCTTGACAGTTGGTATGGGTCAGCCCCAGCATTTT. The encoded protein is CSLTVGMGQPQHF.

The DNA of the CDR3 is TGCAGCGTCAAATCAGGGACGAACACTGAAGCTTTCTTT. Its protein product is CSVKSGTNTEAFF. V is TRBV29-1 and J is TRBJ1-1, with D possibly being TRBD1 (5 bases). V shed 6 bases and J shed 1 base, with 12 bases lying between them. The CDR3 totals 13 residues. CDR1 is SQVTM, CDR2 ANQGSEA, per germline.

This clonotype was counted between two and nine times. V gene TRBV12-3 or TRBV12-4 combines with J gene TRBJ2-5; D might be TRBD2 (6 bases). The CDR3 sequence is 15 residues long. V lost 3 bases to trimming and J lost 5 bases, with 16 bases between them. DNA for the CDR3: TGTGCCAGCAGTTTGGAGGGGTATACGGGCGAGACCCAGTACTTC. Protein: CASSLEGYTGETQYF.